The text below deals with one T cell receptor (beta chain). It lacks a known antigen. Base qualities were left out, and no much larger clone turns up one base away. The sample carries other DNA sequences with the same CDR3. Unmatched junction bases come to 2, with V trimmed by 0 bases and J by 1 base. From the germline V gene (reference sequence), CDR1 is SGHNT and CDR2 is YYREEE. Counted from cysteine to phenylalanine, this CDR3 has 15 amino acids. CDR3 DNA is the only sequence kept; it has 45 bases, read in frame from the first base. The sample comes from a study of blood T cell repertoires in COVID-19 (dated by TCRdb to the early 2020s). About the investigation overall: ImmuneRACE Cohort 3 recovered participants were defined by two consecutive negative NP/OP PCR tests, healthcare professional clearance, or symptom resolution. The dataset comprised deeply sampled blood TCRbeta repertoires from subjects exposed to, actively infected with, or recovered from COVID-19. Collaborator samples came from the United States, Italy and Spain and covered acute and convalescent phases of COVID-19. The samples were drawn from the first 160 participants of the ongoing ImmuneRACE study and from more than 1,000 subjects provided by 6 global collaborators. Where HLA class I and class II types were available, the types were taken from metadata supplied by the sample provider, not from assay-based typing. The prospective study material was composed of cDNA or gDNA derived from T cells, B-cell-depleted T cells, or PBMCs. Nearly every sample came with metadata listing a de-identified subject ID, COVID-19 status, age in years and sex. A freely available public database, intended as a resource for researchers studying the immune response to SARS-CoV-2, is where the repertoires were released. The paper's findings and limits, for the study overall: The quantity of clinical and demographic metadata differed by source and by participant and was supplied without curation.

The immunoSEQ Assay, a bias-controlled multiplex PCR, was used to amplify TCRbeta CDR3 regions from genomic DNA. Turning to the authors' computational methods: Within the assay, amplification of reference gene primers was used to estimate how many nucleated cells each sample contained. To quantify the absolute abundance of each unique TCRbeta CDR3 rearrangement, sequence reads were collapsed and filtered. For each sample, productive Simpson clonality was calculated by taking the square root of Simpson's diversity index across productive rearrangements. Not all clones reach the TCRdb copy of this immuneACCESS table, which keeps in-frame sequences only. Checked studies attribute under half of the gap to unresolved V genes and leave the rest unexplained. The V and J calls and clone size are taken from that table; D and trimming were inferred from the DNA. The sample table shows 330,000 or so clones, and more than 75% are seen once. Jointly, the top ten make up about 2.1% of the sample.

Enrolling through a virtual design, the prospective study's participants ranged in age from roughly 18 to 89 years and lived across about two dozen United States geographic areas. In the prospective study, participants were assigned to cohorts based on the clinical history participants reported in a screening survey and a study questionnaire. In the prospective study, mobile phlebotomists collected whole blood, serum and a nasopharyngeal or oropharyngeal swab from each participant. Additional blood draws and questionnaires over an approximately 2-month period could optionally be provided by prospective study participants. Prospective study blood samples were shipped either frozen or at room temperature before DNA extraction.

The chain uses TRBV5-4 and TRBJ2-5; 8 bases in the middle match TRBD2. The sequence was collected from a man aged 35 to 55 in a cohort exposed to, infected with or recovered from COVID-19 (not recorded which). What was sequenced was PBMCs or T cells enriched from blood (not recorded which). The DNA is as follows: TGTGCCAGCAGCTTGGTTACTAGCGGCCAAGAGACCCAGTACTTC. The translation is CASSLVTSGQETQYF.